The 3 T cell receptor beta chains below come from one sample, sequenced in a study of cytomegalovirus exposure and HLA in healthy donors. The PCR made use of 60 Vbeta and 13 Jbeta primers. Assay used: immunoSEQ multiplex PCR; TCRdb lists only in-frame clones, some missing. This table has 200,000 or so clones, about 70% appearing once. Source material: PBMCs. These receptors came from a man aged 35-49 years in good health and CMV-seropositive.

This chain connects TRBV4-3 to TRBJ2-1, with TRBD2 matching 8 bases. The CDR3 length is 17 residues. J gave up 0 bases and V 1 base, and 5 bases lay outside the gene matches. The germline V gene has CDR1 LGHNA and CDR2 YSLEER. Here the CDR3 DNA reads TGCGCCAGCAGCCAAGGGGAGCGGGGGAGCTCCTACAATGAGCAGTTCTTC. Translation gives CASSQGERGSSYNEQFF.

This chain links TRBV28 with TRBJ2-5; tentative D call: TRBD2 (5 bases). Deletions cut 7 bases from V and 1 base from J, with 10 bases between. This CDR3 has 13 residues. Germline CDR1 and CDR2: MDHEN and SYDVKM. The CDR3 is CASTAGGQETQYF. DNA for the CDR3: TGTGCCAGCACCGCAGGAGGCCAAGAGACCCAGTACTTC.

V usage is TRBV12-5 and J usage is TRBJ2-3; TRBD1 aligns across 7 bases. Losses at the gene ends were 3 bases for V and 0 bases for J; bases not matched to a gene: 3. The CDR3 covers 15 residues. Germline CDR1 is LGHNT and CDR2 is FRNRAP. CDR3 in DNA: TGTGCTAGTGGTTTCGGACAGGATAGCACAGATACGCAGTATTTT. As protein: CASGFGQDSTDTQYF.